Here is one T cell receptor (beta chain) with its context. This clonotype was detected only a few times. Its antigen has not been determined. Per-base qualities were not stored, and no clone one base away is much larger. Donors were a few dozen systemically healthy Caucasian individuals from Russia aged roughly 6 to 95 years. Each donor gave 9.5 to 10 milliliters of peripheral blood, drawn into EDTA-treated Vacutainer tubes. Ficoll-Paque density-gradient centrifugation was used to isolate PBMCs, with at least 6.5 million per sample. Total RNA, at least 6 micrograms per sample, was extracted from PBMCs with Trizol reagent. For every donor, flow cytometry on a PBMC aliquot measured the percentage of naive CD45RAhigh/CD27high T cells. The record originates from a study of blood T cells in healthy people across ages (dated by TCRdb to between 2015 and 2017). Study-level background: Template switching captured roughly one uniquely barcoded TCR beta cDNA molecule per two T cells in model experiments. The study measured age-related changes in TCR beta repertoire diversity using deep sequencing normalized with unique cDNA molecular identifiers. Four age groups were formed from the donors: young (average approximately 15 years), middle-aged (approximately 40), aged (around 62) and long-lived (around 82). To avoid experimental bias, donors of different ages were randomly spread across the sequencing lanes. For two donors (one aged 18 to 29 and one aged 80 or older), the study analyzed two additional independent replicas of 1 million unique cDNA reads from the same blood draw. The investigation overall reported the following: Since profiling was done on bulk unsorted PBMCs, naive and antigen-experienced compartments could not be conclusively compared. Total diversity estimates from one million sequenced T cells were considered lower bounds and underestimates. As age increased, observed TCR beta diversity per million T cells dropped in a roughly linear way, and a significant reduction was already evident by age 40. Compared with the aged group, the long-lived group had more naive CD4+ T cells, fewer expanded clones and increased TCR diversity, suggesting age selection. Because donor CMV infection status was unknown, age-related changes in expanded clonotypes were potentially confounded. The percentage of naive T cells measured by flow cytometry correlated strongly with observed TCR beta diversity.

The library was built by means of 5' RACE. Sequencing used an Illumina HiSeq 2500. A second PCR of about 6 to 11 cycles was performed with a sample-barcoded 5' primer and a J-beta primer mix. A template-switch 5' adaptor carrying 12 random nucleotides introduced a unique molecular identifier onto each TCR beta cDNA molecule. At least 2.5 million CDR3-containing paired-end reads were obtained from each sample. All of the RNA was converted into first-strand cDNA using the Mint cDNA synthesis kit, with a TRBC-specific oligonucleotide serving as the primer. Following uracil-DNA glycosylase treatment, a first 18-cycle PCR with universal primers M1SS and BC2_uni_R was performed on all cDNA. In the authors' own workflow: For normalization, 1 million high-quality reads were randomly selected from each sample, with every read carrying a distinct molecular identifier. Reads with shared molecular identifiers were discarded instead of being binned into consensus sequences. MiTCR, set to a Q25 quality threshold and the strictest error-elimination algorithm, was used for CDR3 identification, clonotype clustering and error correction. A nonparametric unseen species model with Euler transformation was used to estimate a lower bound on total TCR beta diversity. Clones were called with MiXCR by TCRdb after fastp trimmed the public reads at Q25, and only in-frame beta chains were retained. Each entry is one CDR3 protein sequence, shown with its most common DNA and genes. The V and J calls and clone size come from TCRdb's table, not from the authors' own analysis. For this sample the table gives about 2 million distinct CDR3 sequences, of which roughly 50% were detected only once. Clones ranked in the top ten supply around 2.1% of the sample.

The CDR3 covers 16 residues, taking in both the cysteine and the phenylalanine. The entry retains the CDR3 DNA only, 48 bases that are in frame from base 1. Germline trimming amounts to 4 bases on V and 2 bases on J, with 8 as the count of junction bases outside the gene matches. The germline V gene specifies SGHTA as CDR1 and FQGNSA as CDR2. This clonotype was sampled from a woman in her forties in good health. The sample taken for sequencing was blood. The sequence is built from TRBV7-2 and TRBJ2-3; 8 central bases correspond to TRBD1. The sequenced DNA: TGTGCCAGCAGCTGGGACAGGCCCGGGGCCACAGATACGCAGTATTTT. It specifies CASSWDRPGATDTQYF.